This TCR beta chain derives from a study of T cells in Graves' hyperthyroidism and ophthalmopathy. Study-level results: Appearing also in blood were most of the thyroid clonotypes expanded above 0.001.

TCR beta CDR3 region amplification was performed from RNA transcripts. First-round RT-PCR of the TCR CDR3 relied on the HTBI primer set. TCRdb processed the multiplex PCR reads anew with MiXCR; each CDR3 protein has one entry. The sample has approximately 600,000 distinct CDR3 sequences, approximately 13% seen once. Germline assignment: CDR1 LNHNV and CDR2 YYDKDF (reference sequence). This CDR3 region has 13 residues. The V end was cut by 4 bases, the J end by 3 bases, with 10 bases between. As regards this clonotype: Its antigen remains unknown.

Those with hyperthyroidism were 18 to 65 years old, newly diagnosed, and ill for under 2 months. The chain links TRBV15 to TRBJ2-7; D gene ambiguous. The receptor comes from a woman aged 25 to 39 with Graves' hyperthyroidism that later progressed to Graves' ophthalmopathy. The material sequenced was blood. The CDR3 here is CATSTDVGYEQYF. In DNA form, the CDR3 reads TGTGCCACCAGCACGGACGTAGGCTACGAGCAGTACTTC.